A selection of T cell receptor beta chains follows, all from one sample in a study of cytomegalovirus exposure and HLA in healthy donors. Profiled with immunoSEQ multiplex PCR; TCRdb holds only in-frame clones, not every one. This sample carries 150,000 to 200,000 clones, 79% of them seen once, and the ten largest clones take about 0.72%. Source material: PBMCs. These receptors all come from a woman aged 40-49 years in good health and CMV-seronegative. CDR3s include the opening cysteine and the closing phenylalanine or tryptophan. Fields, in order: J gene, V gene, clone size, D gene, CDR3 DNA, CDR3 protein. A D gene is named only where the DNA matches it firmly. Expanded clones get a size class; other rows say once, few or many, or leave the size out.

J gene: TRBJ2-2
V gene: TRBV7-2
clone size: NA
D gene: TRBD2
CDR3 DNA: TGTGCCAGCCATAGCGGGGCGGGCGCGCTGTTTTTT
CDR3 protein: CASHSGAGALFF

J gene: TRBJ2-1
V gene: TRBV20-1
clone size: NA
D gene: TRBD2
CDR3 DNA: TGCACCGGTAGCGGGAACAATGAGCAGTTCTTC
CDR3 protein: CTGSGNNEQFF

J gene: TRBJ1-6
V gene: TRBV11-3
clone size: NA
D gene: NA
CDR3 DNA: TGTGCCAGCAGCTTAGACAGGGTGAAACCCCTCCACTTT
CDR3 protein: CASSLDRVKPLHF

J gene: TRBJ2-7
V gene: TRBV5-1
clone size: NA
D gene: TRBD1
CDR3 DNA: TGCGCCAGCAGCTTGGTCCTGGGGGGACAGGGGGCGTGCGAGCAGTACTTC
CDR3 protein: CASSLVLGGQGACEQYF

J gene: TRBJ1-2
V gene: TRBV19
clone size: NA
D gene: TRBD1
CDR3 DNA: TGTGCCAGTAGTATCGACCTGACGAGAGGGGGACAGGGGGCGCGGGGCTACACCTTC
CDR3 protein: CASSIDLTRGGQGARGYTF

J gene: TRBJ1-1
V gene: TRBV28
clone size: NA
D gene: NA
CDR3 DNA: TGTGCCAGCAGGTGGGCCGATCCCCGTAACACTGAAGCTTTCTTT
CDR3 protein: CASRWADPRNTEAFF

J gene: TRBJ1-5
V gene: TRBV5-5
clone size: NA
D gene: NA
CDR3 DNA: TGTGCCAGCAGCTTGGAAGGGGCTAGCAATCAGCCCCAGCATTTT
CDR3 protein: CASSLEGASNQPQHF

J gene: TRBJ2-7
V gene: TRBV5-5
clone size: once
D gene: NA
CDR3 DNA: TGTGCCAGCAGCTTGGTATACGAGCAGTACTTC
CDR3 protein: CASSLVYEQYF

J gene: TRBJ1-1
V gene: TRBV2
clone size: few
D gene: TRBD1
CDR3 DNA: TGTGCCAGCAGCCCCGGGACAGGCGTGAACACTGAAGCTTTCTTT
CDR3 protein: CASSPGTGVNTEAFF

J gene: TRBJ2-7
V gene: TRBV7-8
clone size: NA
D gene: NA
CDR3 DNA: TGTGCCAGCAGCCCCGGTCTCGCCGAGCAGTACTTC
CDR3 protein: CASSPGLAEQYF

J gene: TRBJ2-4
V gene: TRBV5-1
clone size: NA
D gene: NA
CDR3 DNA: TGCGCCAGCAGCCCCCTAGGGGGGGAAAACATTCAGTACTTC
CDR3 protein: CASSPLGGENIQYF

J gene: TRBJ2-5
V gene: TRBV5-4
clone size: NA
D gene: NA
CDR3 DNA: TGTGCCAGCAGCTTGGGCAGGGAAGAGACCCAGTACTTC
CDR3 protein: CASSLGREETQYF

J gene: TRBJ1-2
V gene: TRBV5-8
clone size: NA
D gene: NA
CDR3 DNA: TGTGCCAGCAGCTTGGTTCCAGGGAATGGGTATGGCTACACCTTC
CDR3 protein: CASSLVPGNGYGYTF

J gene: TRBJ2-5
V gene: TRBV29-1
clone size: NA
D gene: NA
CDR3 DNA: TGCAGCGTTGATGGGGGCCAGACCCAGTACTTC
CDR3 protein: CSVDGGQTQYF